The rows below give T cell receptor beta chains drawn from one sample of a study of cytomegalovirus exposure and HLA in healthy donors. The table came from immunoSEQ multiplex PCR; TCRdb's copy has only in-frame clones and leaves some out. The repertoire holds about 190,000 clones, with around four fifths as singletons. Material for sequencing was PBMCs. Receptors were obtained from a man between 35 and 55 years old in good health and CMV-seropositive. The CDR3 runs from the conserved cysteine through the conserved F or W. The D gene is left open where the match is weak. Clone size is not always given. Where it is, it says once, few, many or a class for expanded clones.

V: TRBV2
D: TRBD1
J: TRBJ2-1
size: .
DNA: TGTGCCAGCAGTAGACAGGGGCCCAATGAGCAGTTCTTC
CDR3: CASSRQGPNEQFF

V: TRBV29-1
D: .
J: TRBJ2-1
size: .
DNA: TGCAGCGCTCGACTAGTTATCGATGAGCAGTTCTTC
CDR3: CSARLVIDEQFF

V: TRBV19
D: .
J: TRBJ2-7
size: few
DNA: TGTGCCAGTAGTATTTTTCTCGGGTACGAGCAGTACTTC
CDR3: CASSIFLGYEQYF

V: TRBV11-3
D: .
J: TRBJ2-5
size: .
DNA: TGTGCCAGCAGCTTTAATATGCAAGAGACCCAGTACTTC
CDR3: CASSFNMQETQYF

V: TRBV18
D: TRBD1
J: TRBJ2-5
size: few
DNA: TGTGCCAGCTCATCGAAGACAGGGGGCGTGGAGACCCAGTACTTC
CDR3: CASSSKTGGVETQYF

V: TRBV11-2
D: TRBD1
J: TRBJ2-2
size: few
DNA: TGTGCCAGCAGCTCATACAGGGGATCCGGGGAGCTGTTTTTT
CDR3: CASSSYRGSGELFF

V: TRBV5-1
D: .
J: TRBJ2-5
size: .
DNA: TGCGCCAGCAGCATGAGGGTAGCCGGGACCCAGTACTTC
CDR3: CASSMRVAGTQYF

V: TRBV11-2
D: .
J: TRBJ2-2
size: .
DNA: TGTGCCAGCAGCTTACGGTACGGGGAGCTGTTTTTT
CDR3: CASSLRYGELFF

V: TRBV19
D: .
J: TRBJ1-3
size: .
DNA: TGTGCCAGTAGTACCGACAGAGTCTCTGGAAACACCATATATTTT
CDR3: CASSTDRVSGNTIYF

V: TRBV7-9
D: .
J: TRBJ2-7
size: .
DNA: TGTTCCAGCAGCCCGCCTTTAGAGAACTACGAGCAGTACTTC
CDR3: CSSSPPLENYEQYF

V: TRBV6-5
D: TRBD1
J: TRBJ1-6
size: .
DNA: TGTGCCAGCAGTTACTCGACAGGGGTCAATTCACCCCTCCACTTT
CDR3: CASSYSTGVNSPLHF

V: TRBV6-1
D: TRBD1
J: TRBJ1-1
size: .
DNA: TGTGCCAGCACAAACAGGGGGCGGGGGACTGAAGCTTTCTTT
CDR3: CASTNRGRGTEAFF

V: TRBV6-5
D: .
J: TRBJ2-2
size: .
DNA: TGTGCCAGCAGGGGGGGGCTAAGGGACACCGGGGAGCTGTTTTTT
CDR3: CASRGGLRDTGELFF

V: TRBV9
D: .
J: TRBJ2-7
size: .
DNA: TGTGCCAGCAGCGTAGCAGCGTCTACCTACGAGCAGTACTTC
CDR3: CASSVAASTYEQYF

V: TRBV7-9
D: TRBD2
J: TRBJ2-1
size: .
DNA: TGTGCCAGCAGCTTCCCGCCACGACTAGCGGGAGCTTCCAATGAGCAGTTCTTC
CDR3: CASSFPPRLAGASNEQFF

V: TRBV5-1
D: TRBD1
J: TRBJ1-1
size: .
DNA: TGCGCCAGCAGCGCCGGGACAGGACTTTTGAACACTGAAGCTTTCTTT
CDR3: CASSAGTGLLNTEAFF

V: TRBV10-2
D: .
J: TRBJ1-3
size: .
DNA: TGCGCCAGCAGTGCAGGCAGCTACACCATATATTTT
CDR3: CASSAGSYTIYF

V: TRBV4-3
D: TRBD2
J: TRBJ2-5
size: .
DNA: TGCGCCAGCAGCCAAGACTCGGCTAGCGGGCAAGAGACCCAGTACTTC
CDR3: CASSQDSASGQETQYF

V: TRBV5-1
D: TRBD1
J: TRBJ1-1
size: .
DNA: TGCGCCAGCAGCAACTTACAGGGGGCCGTTTTAGAAGCTTTCTTT
CDR3: CASSNLQGAVLEAFF

V: TRBV11-2
D: .
J: TRBJ2-5
size: .
DNA: TGTGCCAGCAGCTTCGATAGACAGCGGGAGTACTTC
CDR3: CASSFDRQREYF

V: TRBV5-4
D: TRBD1
J: TRBJ2-5
size: .
DNA: TGTGCCAGCACCTCGGGACAGTACCAAGAGACCCAGTACTTC
CDR3: CASTSGQYQETQYF

V: TRBV7-2
D: TRBD2
J: TRBJ2-7
size: .
DNA: TGTGCCAGCAGCTTAGAGGGACTACCCTACGAGCAGTACTTC
CDR3: CASSLEGLPYEQYF

V: TRBV4-2
D: .
J: TRBJ1-5
size: .
DNA: TGTGCCAGCAGCCAAGATGGGGGCGGCGGTCAGCCCCAGCATTTT
CDR3: CASSQDGGGGQPQHF

V: TRBV29-1
D: TRBD2
J: TRBJ2-5
size: .
DNA: TGCAGCGCCCCGGGGGGTAGCGGGAGAGGGGGAGAGACCCAGTACTTC
CDR3: CSAPGGSGRGGETQYF

V: TRBV14
D: .
J: TRBJ1-1
size: .
DNA: TGTGCCAGCAGCCAAGTCGCAGGGTATGGTGTAAACACTGAAGCTTTCTTT
CDR3: CASSQVAGYGVNTEAFF

V: TRBV11-2
D: TRBD1
J: TRBJ1-6
size: .
DNA: TGTGCCAGCAGCTTAGGGGACAGGGGATCGTCACCCCTCCACTTT
CDR3: CASSLGDRGSSPLHF

V: TRBV6-4
D: .
J: TRBJ2-6
size: .
DNA: TGTGCCAGCTCGAGGATAACTGGGGCCAACGTCCTGACTTTC
CDR3: CASSRITGANVLTF

V: TRBV7-2
D: .
J: TRBJ2-3
size: .
DNA: TGTGCCAGCAGGCCAGCCGGTGGGCTTAGCACAGATACGCAGTATTTT
CDR3: CASRPAGGLSTDTQYF

V: TRBV7-9
D: .
J: TRBJ2-5
size: .
DNA: TGTGCCAGCAGCTTAGATCTGGGGGGAAGTCAAGAGACCCAGTACTTC
CDR3: CASSLDLGGSQETQYF

V: TRBV2
D: TRBD2
J: TRBJ2-7
size: .
DNA: TGTGCCACCCGACTAGCGGGTTCTATAGAGCAGTACTTC
CDR3: CATRLAGSIEQYF

V: TRBV5-1
D: TRBD1
J: TRBJ2-5
size: .
DNA: TGCGCCAGCAGCAGGACAGGGAGGCAAGAGACCCAGTACTTC
CDR3: CASSRTGRQETQYF

V: TRBV7-6
D: TRBD2
J: TRBJ2-1
size: .
DNA: TGTGCCAGCAGCTTAGAACTAAGCGGGGTCTACAATGAGCAGTTCTTC
CDR3: CASSLELSGVYNEQFF

V: TRBV7-9
D: TRBD1
J: TRBJ2-2
size: .
DNA: TGTGCCAGCAGCGCCCGACAGGGAGTCCCTACCGGGGAGCTGTTTTTT
CDR3: CASSARQGVPTGELFF

V: TRBV9
D: .
J: TRBJ1-2
size: .
DNA: TGTGCCAGCAGCGTAGCATCAGGGTGGGATGGCTACACCTTC
CDR3: CASSVASGWDGYTF

V: TRBV15
D: TRBD1
J: TRBJ1-2
size: .
DNA: TGTGCCACCAGCAGAGGGGGGGGACAGGGGCAAGCTAACTATGGCTACACCTTC
CDR3: CATSRGGGQGQANYGYTF

V: TRBV28
D: .
J: TRBJ2-3
size: .
DNA: TGTGCCAGCGTTGGAGGCGGGAGCACAGATACGCAGTATTTT
CDR3: CASVGGGSTDTQYF

V: TRBV7-8
D: TRBD1
J: TRBJ2-1
size: few
DNA: TGTGCCAGCAGCTTATCCGGGACAGGGGAATTGGCGGGAGATTCCCCAAGGGGTGAGCAGTTCTTC
CDR3: CASSLSGTGELAGDSPRGEQFF

V: TRBV18
D: .
J: TRBJ1-4
size: .
DNA: TGTGCCAGCTCACCGGAGGATTGGGAGGAAAAACTGTTTTTT
CDR3: CASSPEDWEEKLFF

V: TRBV9
D: .
J: TRBJ2-6
size: .
DNA: TGTGCCAGCAGCGCGCGGGACCCACTGGGGGCTGGGGCCAACGTCCTGACTTTC
CDR3: CASSARDPLGAGANVLTF

V: TRBV10-2
D: TRBD1
J: TRBJ1-1
size: .
DNA: TGCGCCAGCAGTGACCGGACAGGGGCAGCTTTCTTT
CDR3: CASSDRTGAAFF

V: TRBV7-6
D: .
J: TRBJ2-7
size: .
DNA: TGTGCCAGCAGCCTGGGGGGGCTTTCCTACGAGCAGTACTTC
CDR3: CASSLGGLSYEQYF

V: TRBV27
D: .
J: TRBJ2-7
size: .
DNA: TGTACCAGCAGGAACAGGGCGGCTGGCGAGCAGTACTTC
CDR3: CTSRNRAAGEQYF